This TCR beta chain was identified in a study of vaccination effects on CD4 cells after COVID-19. The overall study: Two doses of either BNT162b2 or mRNA-1273 were given to each participant.

Repertoires were generated with immunoSEQ multiplex PCR, while TCRdb's copy carries only in-frame clones and drops some. This table has tens of thousands of clones, approximately 79% appearing once. Viral peptide pools were used in the ViraFEST assay to expand antigen-specific CD4+ T cells, and sequencing came afterward. Following 10 days of culture, CD4+ T cells were isolated. Vaccine recipients lacked prior SARS-CoV-2 infection and had negative nucleocapsid antibodies. Germline lookup yields CDR1 SNHLY and CDR2 FYNNEI. This CDR3 has 8 amino acids. Study-wide points: Marked clonal contraction was seen in infection- and vaccine-induced clones late after vaccination.

As to this clone: The antigen remains unidentified. The junction differs from germline at one of its ends, possibly a read error.

The sequence came from a human donor who received a COVID-19 vaccine. The chain links TRBV2 to TRBJ2-3, with D possibly matching TRBD2 (6 bases). The sequencing used CD4+ T cells from PBMCs cultured with HCoV-OC43 spike peptides, collected before COVID-19 vaccination. The subset here: HCoV-OC43 spike overlapping peptide pool stimulation. This chain's CDR3 is CASRGLTF. For the CDR3, the DNA is TGTGCCAGCAGGGGACTCACGTTT.